This is a list of T cell receptor beta chains from one sample in a study of regulatory T cells in long-lasting Graves disease. Each CDR3 protein gets one entry after TCRdb re-called the multiplex PCR reads with MiXCR. Counted here are approximately 480,000 distinct CDR3 sequences, roughly 17% occurring once; the ten biggest clones make up 12%. In addition, the sample was reused for a study of T cells in Graves' hyperthyroidism and ophthalmopathy.

Sequencing was performed on peripheral blood mononuclear cells (PBMCs), taken at new diagnosis, from a patient treated with antithyroid drugs. The receptors come from a man aged 40-50 years with Graves disease. Both conserved end residues are part of each CDR3. D genes are given only for firm matches. Clone size is stated in some rows and not others, as once, few, many or a class when expanded.

size,J,D,V,CDR3,DNA
many,TRBJ2-1,NA,TRBV11-3,CASSLVGSSAHNEQFF,TGTGCCAGCAGCTTAGTGGGCTCTAGCGCCCACAATGAGCAGTTCTTC
NA,TRBJ2-1,NA,TRBV29-1,CSDRRDSIYEQFF,TGCAGCGATCGGCGGGACTCCATCTATGAGCAGTTCTTC
many,TRBJ2-7,TRBD2,TRBV24-1,CATSDSWVAGEQYF,TGTGCCACCAGTGACTCCTGGGTAGCGGGTGAGCAGTACTTC
few,TRBJ2-2,TRBD2,TRBV7-6,CASSFTAGGVGELFF,TGTGCCAGCAGCTTTACAGCGGGAGGGGTCGGGGAGCTGTTTTTT
NA,TRBJ1-6,NA,TRBV19,CASSTQGGNSPLHF,TGTGCCAGTAGTACCCAGGGTGGAAATTCACCCCTCCACTTT
many,TRBJ2-3,NA,TRBV2,CASITTTDRSTDTQYF,TGTGCCAGCATCACGACAACGGACAGAAGCACAGATACGCAGTATTTT
many,TRBJ2-5,NA,TRBV3-1,CASRPGSEETQYF,TGTGCCAGCCGACCGGGTTCAGAGGAGACCCAGTACTTC
few,TRBJ2-1,NA,TRBV12-3/TRBV12-4,CASSFIQEYNEQFF,TGTGCCAGCAGTTTCATCCAGGAATACAATGAGCAGTTCTTC
few,TRBJ1-2,TRBD1,TRBV20-1,CSASRQGGDGYTF,TGCAGTGCTAGCCGACAGGGGGGGGATGGCTACACCTTC
few,TRBJ1-6,NA,TRBV6-5,CASSYSPWSPLHF,TGTGCCAGCAGTTACTCCCCATGGTCACCCCTCCACTTT
many,TRBJ2-1,NA,TRBV20-1,CSARGGEYNEQFF,TGCAGTGCTAGAGGTGGGGAGTACAATGAGCAGTTCTTC
many,TRBJ2-7,TRBD2,TRBV6-1,CASNTPSGSSYEQYF,TGTGCCAGCAACACACCTAGCGGGAGCTCCTACGAGCAGTACTTC
many,TRBJ2-5,NA,TRBV13,CASSFRQGMDPSETQYF,TGTGCCAGCAGCTTCAGGCAGGGGATGGATCCCTCAGAGACCCAGTACTTC
many,TRBJ1-2,NA,TRBV3-1,CASSHSNRAGYGYTF,TGTGCCAGCAGCCACAGTAACAGGGCCGGCTATGGCTACACCTTC
NA,TRBJ1-5,NA,TRBV20-1,CSARKDFSSQPQHF,TGCAGTGCTAGAAAGGATTTTAGCAGTCAGCCCCAGCATTTT
many,TRBJ1-4,NA,TRBV11-3,CASKAAAGEKLFF,TGTGCCAGCAAAGCAGCTGCGGGTGAAAAACTGTTTTTT
few,TRBJ2-1,NA,TRBV27,CASSPQRGGGRGQFF,TGTGCCAGCAGTCCTCAGAGGGGGGGGGGCCGAGGTCAGTTCTTC
many,TRBJ2-7,NA,TRBV27,CASSYYAEAYEQYF,TGTGCCAGCAGTTACTACGCAGAGGCCTACGAGCAGTACTTC
NA,TRBJ2-6,TRBD1,TRBV13,CASSRGQGGSNVLTF,TGTGCCAGCAGCCGGGGACAGGGTGGTAGCAACGTCCTGACTTTC
many,TRBJ2-7,TRBD1,TRBV11-2,CASSLVQGPSYEQYF,TGTGCCAGCAGCTTAGTACAGGGGCCCTCCTACGAGCAGTACTTC
few,TRBJ2-1,TRBD1,TRBV28,CASRTGQGIYNEQFF,TGTGCCAGCAGGACGGGACAGGGAATCTACAATGAGCAGTTCTTC
many,TRBJ2-3,TRBD2,TRBV20-1,CSFRGGRAQDTQYF,TGCAGTTTCCGGGGCGGGAGGGCCCAAGATACGCAGTATTTT
NA,TRBJ2-5,NA,TRBV19,CASSIQGGQETQYF,TGTGCCAGTAGTATACAGGGGGGACAAGAGACCCAGTACTTC
many,TRBJ1-1,NA,TRBV3-1,CASTKNWGDTEAFF,TGTGCCAGCACCAAGAATTGGGGGGACACTGAAGCTTTCTTT
many,TRBJ2-5,TRBD1,TRBV12-3/TRBV12-4,CASSHGTERETQYF,TGTGCCAGCAGTCATGGGACAGAGCGAGAGACCCAGTACTTC
NA,TRBJ2-1,TRBD2,TRBV6-9,CVSSPLAGTFYNEQFF,TGTGTCAGCAGTCCCTTAGCGGGGACCTTCTACAATGAGCAGTTCTTC
many,TRBJ1-1,NA,TRBV3-1,CASSPRVGTEAFF,TGTGCCAGCAGCCCTAGGGTGGGCACTGAAGCTTTCTTT
NA,TRBJ1-5,NA,TRBV19,CASGDIGYGSNQPQHF,TGTGCCAGTGGAGACATCGGGTACGGTAGCAATCAGCCCCAGCATTTT
few,TRBJ1-2,NA,TRBV28,CASSFSHSNYGYTF,TGTGCCAGCAGTTTTTCTCACTCTAACTATGGCTACACCTTC
many,TRBJ2-5,NA,TRBV28,CASSSGPGRETQYF,TGTGCCAGCAGTTCGGGGCCCGGCAGAGAGACCCAGTACTTC
many,TRBJ2-7,TRBD2,TRBV12-3/TRBV12-4,CASSNRGAGVFNEQYF,TGTGCCAGCAGTAACCGCGGGGCGGGAGTATTCAACGAGCAGTACTTC
NA,TRBJ2-7,NA,TRBV9,CASSVGLRDHDEQYF,TGTGCCAGCAGCGTAGGGTTGCGGGATCACGACGAGCAGTACTTC